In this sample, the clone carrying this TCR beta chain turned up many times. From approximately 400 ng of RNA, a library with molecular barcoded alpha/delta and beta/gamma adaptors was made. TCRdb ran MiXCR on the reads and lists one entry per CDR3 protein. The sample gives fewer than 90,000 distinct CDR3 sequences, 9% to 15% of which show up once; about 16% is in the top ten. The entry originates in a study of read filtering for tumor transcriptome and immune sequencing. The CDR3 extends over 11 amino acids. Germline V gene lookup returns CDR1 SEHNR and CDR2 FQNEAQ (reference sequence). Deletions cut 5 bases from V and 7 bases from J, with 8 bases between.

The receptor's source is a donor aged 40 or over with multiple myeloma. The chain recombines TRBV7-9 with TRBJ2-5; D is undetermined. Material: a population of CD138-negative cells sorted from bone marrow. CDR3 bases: TGTGCCAGCAGCCGGTTGGTGACCCAGTACTTC. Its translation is CASSRLVTQYF.